This entry lists 12 T cell receptor beta chains sequenced from one sample in a study of T cells in Graves' hyperthyroidism and ophthalmopathy. The source material, RNA transcripts, was used to amplify TCR beta CDR3 regions. The TCR CDR3 first-round RT-PCR relied on the HTBI primer set. TCRdb reprocessed the multiplex PCR reads with MiXCR, giving one entry per CDR3 protein. Of hundreds of thousands of distinct CDR3 sequences listed, approximately 14% are singletons. The sample taken for sequencing was blood. These receptors were obtained from a man aged 18 to 29 with Graves' ophthalmopathy.

This clonotype was detected ten times or more. The CDR3 DNA follows: TGTGCCAGCAGCTTAGATAGGCTAGCCCCCTACAATGAGCAGTTCTTC. Encoded protein: CASSLDRLAPYNEQFF. The chain has TRBV11-2 and TRBJ2-1; D perhaps matches TRBD2 (5 bases). Germline CDR1 reads SGHAT; CDR2 reads FQNNGV. The CDR3 spans 16 residues. V was cut by 0 bases and J by 2 bases, with 11 bases left in between.

This clonotype was picked up many times. The chain links TRBV13 to TRBJ2-7, with 9 bases that match TRBD1. V shed 3 bases and J 5 bases; nucleotides not matched to a gene: 5. The CDR3 runs 14 residues. Germline assignment: CDR1 PRHDT and CDR2 FYEKMQ (reference sequence). DNA for the CDR3: TGTGCCAGCAGCTTCCGGACAGGGGAGGACGAGCAGTACTTC. This codes for CASSFRTGEDEQYF.

This clonotype occurred a few times. This chain connects TRBV4-2 to TRBJ2-1, with D unclear. V was shortened by 1 base and J by 2 bases, with 3 bases between the two germline ends. Germline V gene lookup returns CDR1 LGHNA and CDR2 YNFKEQ. The CDR3 length is 13 residues. CDR3 bases: TGTGCCAGCAGCCAAGGTACCTACAATGAGCAGTTCTTC. Its protein product is CASSQGTYNEQFF.

V gene TRBV20-1 combines with J gene TRBJ1-6; D gene unclear. CDR3 length: 17 residues. Germline CDR1 is DFQATT and CDR2 is SNEGSKA (reference sequence). V was pared by 6 bases and J by 0 bases, with 18 bases between. CDR3 protein: CSASNGRMSSYNSPLHF. The DNA of the CDR3 is TGCAGTGCCTCTAACGGACGGATGAGCTCCTATAATTCACCCCTCCACTTT.

This clonotype was picked up many times. V and J are TRBV10-3 and TRBJ2-7; 8 bases match TRBD2. CDR1 and CDR2 from the germline V gene are ENHRY and SYGVKD. Trimming cost V 3 bases and J 6 bases; bases outside gene matches: 7. The CDR3 length is 14 residues. CDR3 loop: CAISDRVAGSEQYF. The CDR3 DNA is TGTGCCATCAGTGATAGAGTAGCGGGATCCGAGCAGTACTTC.

This rearrangement joins TRBV6-1 to TRBJ2-1; 11 bases fit TRBD2. Germline V gives CDR1 MNHNS, CDR2 SASEGT. Trimming removed 7 bases from V and 7 bases from J; junction bases left unmatched: 6. CDR3 length: 14 amino acids. CDR3 nucleotide sequence: TGTGCCAGCACTAGCGGGGGGCCCGGGAATGAGCAGTTCTTC. Translated, it gives CASTSGGPGNEQFF.

The rearrangement uses TRBV10-3 and TRBJ2-3, with 13 bases matching TRBD2. The CDR3 extends over 16 amino acids. With V trimmed by 6 bases and J by 8 bases, 11 bases remained unmatched. Germline values: CDR1 ENHRY, CDR2 SYGVKD. Here the CDR3 DNA reads TGTGCCATCAGCTCAAGGACTAGCGGGGGATCTGGTACGCAGTATTTT. Translating it yields CAISSRTSGGSGTQYF.

This chain uses TRBV2 with TRBJ2-1; TRBD2 matches 15 bases. Germline CDR1 is SNHLY and CDR2 is FYNNEI. Losses at the gene ends were 9 bases for V and 9 bases for J; bases not matched to a gene: 3. CDR3 size: 13 residues. CDR3: CARGLAGGGEQFF. CDR3 DNA sequence: TGTGCCAGGGGACTAGCGGGAGGTGGTGAGCAGTTCTTC. The full variable domain, with the rest looked up from reference TRBV2 and TRBJ2-1, is EPEVTQTPSHQVTQMGQEVILRCVPISNHLYFYWYRQILGQKVEFLVSFYNNEISEKSEIFDDQFSVERPDGSNFTLKIRSTKLEDSAMYFCARGLAGGGEQFFGPGTRLTVL.

This clonotype was recorded at least ten times. The rearrangement joins TRBV13 to TRBJ2-7; D may correspond to TRBD1 or TRBD2 (5 bases each). V was pared by 6 bases and J by 6 bases, with 18 bases between. Germline CDR1 PRHDT, CDR2 FYEKMQ (reference sequence). The CDR3 loop spans 14 amino acids. The CDR3, as DNA: TGTGCCAGCAGTAGGGACGAGGCGGCCCGCGAGCAGTACTTC. Its protein product is CASSRDEAAREQYF.

V is TRBV5-1 and J is TRBJ2-5; no reliable D call. This CDR3 has 15 amino acids. Trimming removed 0 bases from V and 1 base from J, with 10 bases in between. From germline, CDR1 is SGHRS and CDR2 YFSETQ. The DNA of the CDR3 is TGCGCCAGCAGCTTGGGAGACAAGACCCAAGAGACCCAGTACTTC. It translates to CASSLGDKTQETQYF.

The genes are TRBV10-2 and TRBJ2-5; TRBD2 matches at 9 bases. Germline CDR1 and CDR2: WSHSY and SAAADI. The V segment lost 10 bases and the J segment 4 bases; nucleotides outside the gene matches: 13. The CDR3 covers 15 residues. CDR3 sequence (DNA): TGCGCCACACGGATGGGCGGGGGGGCCTTAGAGACCCAGTACTTC. This codes for CATRMGGGALETQYF.

In this sample, this clonotype turned up many times. The chain uses TRBV19 and TRBJ2-7; TRBD2 matches at 7 bases. The CDR3 is 15 amino acids. The V segment lost 6 bases and the J segment 3 bases; nucleotides outside the gene matches: 11. Germline assignment: CDR1 LNHDA and CDR2 SQIVND (reference sequence). For the CDR3, the DNA is TGTGCCAGTAGGAGACCTGGGGGGGAGAACTACGAGCAGTACTTC. Amino acid sequence: CASRRPGGENYEQYF.